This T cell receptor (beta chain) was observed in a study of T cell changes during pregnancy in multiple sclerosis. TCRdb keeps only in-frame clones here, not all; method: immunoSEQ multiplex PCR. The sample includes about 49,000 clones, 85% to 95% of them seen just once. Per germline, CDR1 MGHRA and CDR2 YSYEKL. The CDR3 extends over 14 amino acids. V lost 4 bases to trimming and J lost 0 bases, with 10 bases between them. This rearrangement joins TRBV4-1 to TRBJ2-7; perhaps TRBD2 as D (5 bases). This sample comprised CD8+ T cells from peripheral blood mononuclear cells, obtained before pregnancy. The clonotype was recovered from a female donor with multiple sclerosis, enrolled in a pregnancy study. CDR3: CASSPIGSSYEQYF. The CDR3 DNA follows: TGCGCCAGCAGCCCCATTGGGAGCTCCTACGAGCAGTACTTC.